This entry lists 18 T cell receptor beta chains sequenced from one sample in a study of T cell responses to AZD1222 COVID-19 vaccine. Sequencing used immunoSEQ multiplex PCR; TCRdb keeps in-frame clones, though not all of them. Altogether 120,000 or so clones are present, around nine tenths being singletons, with the ten largest covering 4% to 4.5%. The sequences come from peripheral blood, collected 28 days after the second dose of the MenACWY control vaccine. The receptor set was obtained from an adult who received the MenACWY meningococcal vaccine as a control.

The chain uses TRBV3-1 (or the pseudogene TRBV3-2) and TRBJ1-1; D remains ambiguous. The CDR3 spans 17 residues. The V and J ends lost 1 base and 2 bases respectively, with 17 bases between them. CDR1 is LGHDT and CDR2 is YNNKEL in the germline V gene (reference sequence). The CDR3 protein is CASSQGSRAGDNTEAFF. Written as DNA, the CDR3 is TGTGCCAGCAGCCAAGGGTCCCGGGCAGGTGACAACACTGAAGCTTTCTTT.

This clone was seen once. Additional DNA sequences in this sample encode the identical CDR3. V and J are TRBV18 and TRBJ2-3; 8 bases map to TRBD1. V lost 2 bases and J lost 0; bases outside the gene matches: 1. The CDR3 totals 15 residues. Germline V gives CDR1 KGHSH, CDR2 LQKENI. CDR3 region: CASSPGQGSTDTQYF. The CDR3 coding sequence is TGTGCCAGCTCACCAGGACAGGGCAGCACAGATACGCAGTATTTT. The full variable domain, rest sourced from reference TRBV18 and TRBJ2-3, is NAGVMQNPRHLVRRRGQEARLRCSPMKGHSHVYWYRQLPEEGLKFMVYLQKENIIDESGMPKERFSAEFPKEGPSILRIQQVVRGDSAAYFCASSPGQGSTDTQYFGPGTRLTVL.

This clone was counted a single time. The gene calls are TRBV29-1 and TRBJ1-1, with TRBD1 identical over 9 bases. Looked up from germline, CDR1 is SQVTM and CDR2 is ANQGSEA. With V trimmed by 4 bases and J by 5 bases, 14 bases remained unmatched. The CDR3 has 16 amino acids. In DNA form, the CDR3 reads TGCAGCGTTGGGGGCGACAGGGGGTCACCTCTGACTGAAGCTTTCTTT. It yields the protein CSVGGDRGSPLTEAFF.

The chain recombines TRBV28 with TRBJ2-7, with D possibly TRBD1 on 6 matching bases. This CDR3 has 14 residues. Germline CDR1 MDHEN, CDR2 SYDVKM. V lost 2 bases to trimming and J lost 3 bases, with 11 bases between them. CDR3 in amino acids: CASSLSDRFYEQYF. The CDR3 coding sequence is TGTGCCAGCAGTTTAAGTGACAGGTTCTACGAGCAGTACTTC.

The sample holds a few counts of this clone. The chain recombines TRBV27 with TRBJ1-4; possible D gene TRBD1, 5 bases. The V gene lost 6 bases and the J gene lost 0 bases, with 14 bases spanning the gap. CDR3 length: 16 residues. The germline V gene has CDR1 MNHEY and CDR2 SMNVEV (reference sequence). This CDR3 is CASSLALGATNEKLFF. CDR3 nucleotide sequence: TGTGCCAGCAGCCTAGCCTTGGGGGCAACTAATGAAAAACTGTTTTTT.

The chain links TRBV19 to TRBJ2-7; 8 positions match TRBD2. The J segment lost 4 bases and the V segment lost 3 bases, leaving 8 bases of the junction unmatched. Germline CDR1 reads LNHDA; CDR2 reads SQIVND (reference sequence). The length of the CDR3 is 15 residues. CDR3 protein: CASSIRREGLYEQYF. Written as DNA, the CDR3 is TGTGCCAGTAGTATCCGACGGGAGGGATTATACGAGCAGTACTTC.

In its sample, this clone was seen once. The CDR3 protein is CASSQRGQGGTNEKLFF. CDR3 bases: TGTGCCAGCAGCCAACGGGGACAGGGTGGAACTAATGAAAAACTGTTTTTT. The chain has TRBV4-2 and TRBJ1-4; 9 bases agree with TRBD1. J lost 1 base, V lost 2 bases, and 5 bases had no gene match. The germline V gene encodes CDR1 LGHNA and CDR2 YNFKEQ. The CDR3 has 17 amino acids.

The chain uses TRBV24-1 and TRBJ2-5; TRBD1 aligns across 10 bases. The germline CDR1 and CDR2 sequences are KGHDR and SFDVKD. The CDR3 covers 13 residues. Trimming cost V 9 bases and J 5 bases; bases outside gene matches: 5. This CDR3 reads CATSDRGRETQYF. The CDR3 DNA sequence: TGTGCCACCTCGGACAGGGGGAGGGAGACCCAGTACTTC.

This clone was counted a single time. The chain couples TRBV7-9 to TRBJ2-5, with a possible D match to TRBD1 (5 bases). This CDR3 is built from 13 residues. Per the germline V gene, CDR1 is SEHNR and CDR2 is FQNEAQ (reference sequence). Deletions cut 6 bases from V and 4 bases from J, with 12 bases between. CDR3: CASSSGNRETQYF. CDR3 sequence (DNA): TGTGCCAGCAGTTCAGGGAATCGAGAGACCCAGTACTTC.

This chain's CDR3 is CASTAGGGTLYNEQFF. In DNA, the CDR3 is TGTGCCAGCACCGCAGGGGGGGGCACCCTCTACAATGAGCAGTTCTTC. The rearrangement uses TRBV2 and TRBJ2-1; possibly TRBD1 or TRBD2 for D (7 bases each). In germline, CDR1 is SNHLY, CDR2 FYNNEI. V lost 7 bases and J lost 3, with 19 bases in between. This CDR3 contains 16 residues.

V and J are TRBV10-2 and TRBJ2-2; 7 bases match TRBD2. Trimming cost V 3 bases and J 1 base; bases outside gene matches: 8. The CDR3 runs to 17 residues. Per germline, CDR1 WSHSY and CDR2 SAAADI. CDR3: CASSDILADLNTGELFF. Here the CDR3 DNA reads TGCGCCAGCAGTGATATCCTAGCGGATTTGAACACCGGGGAGCTGTTTTTT.

In its sample, this clone was seen a few times. This rearrangement joins TRBV28 to TRBJ2-5, with D hard to call. The CDR3 length is 15 residues. Between the trimmed V and J ends, which lost 4 bases and 1 base, there was a span of 13 bases. Germline CDR1 MDHEN, CDR2 SYDVKM. Written as DNA, the CDR3 is TGTGCCAGCAGTTCCCTCTGGCCCTTCCAAGAGACCCAGTACTTC. Translation: CASSSLWPFQETQYF. The whole variable domain, filled in from reference TRBV28 and TRBJ2-5, reads DVKVTQSSRYLVKRTGEKVFLECVQDMDHENMFWYRQDPGLGLRLIYFSYDVKMKEKGDIPEGYSVSREKKERFSLILESASTNQTSMYLCASSSLWPFQETQYFGPGTRLLVL.

The chain has TRBV4-2 and TRBJ2-7, with D hard to call. The CDR3 loop spans 13 amino acids. CDR1 LGHNA and CDR2 YNFKEQ come from the germline V gene. The germline V and J ends were trimmed by 4 bases and 2 bases, with 9 bases remaining between them. The chain's CDR3 is CASSLPRAYEQYV. The CDR3 nucleotides are TGTGCCAGCAGCCTACCTCGCGCCTACGAGCAGTACGTC.

The chain employs TRBV5-1 and TRBJ2-2; the match to TRBD1 covers 7 bases. Germline CDR1 SGHRS, CDR2 YFSETQ. The CDR3 is 15 residues long. Trimming removed 3 bases from V and 5 bases from J; junction bases left unmatched: 7. CDR3 protein: CASSWETGLTGELFF. CDR3 nucleotides: TGCGCCAGCAGCTGGGAGACAGGGTTGACCGGGGAGCTGTTTTTT.

The rearrangement joins TRBV9 to TRBJ2-3; TRBD1 matches 7 bases. This CDR3 has 12 residues. Per germline, CDR1 SGDLS and CDR2 YYNGEE. Unmatched junction bases numbered 9, after V lost 5 bases and J lost 12 bases. CDR3 coding DNA: TGTGCCAGCAGAGACAGGGAAGGGGGCCAGTATTTT. Protein product: CASRDREGGQYF.

The chain has TRBV7-8 and TRBJ1-1; TRBD1 agrees at 7 bases. The CDR3 is 14 amino acids. Trimming cost V 1 base and J 1 base; bases outside gene matches: 0. CDR1 is SGHVS, CDR2 FQNEAQ, per germline. The CDR3 reads CASSLGQGNTEAFF. The CDR3 DNA is TGTGCCAGCAGCTTAGGACAGGGGAACACTGAAGCTTTCTTT.

The chain employs TRBV3-1 (or the pseudogene TRBV3-2) and TRBJ2-3; 12 bases line up with TRBD2. The CDR3 extends over 18 amino acids. With 4 bases clipped from V and 4 bases from J, the junction kept 12 bases outside the gene matches. CDR1 LGHDT and CDR2 YNNKEL come from the germline V gene (reference sequence). The CDR3 loop reads CASSPGGVRLAGADTQYF. Here the CDR3 DNA reads TGTGCCAGCAGCCCCGGGGGGGTGAGACTAGCGGGAGCAGATACGCAGTATTTT.

This chain joins TRBV3-1 (or the pseudogene TRBV3-2) and TRBJ2-7; D may be TRBD1 (6 bases). The germline V gene encodes CDR1 LGHDT and CDR2 YNNKEL (reference sequence). The CDR3 extends over 16 amino acids. V gave up 1 base and J gave up 6 bases, with 19 bases separating them. CDR3 coding DNA: TGTGCCAGCAGCCAAGTCCCCCGGGACCCCAGGGGCGAGCAGTACTTC. Its translation: CASSQVPRDPRGEQYF.